The next 22 T cell receptor beta chains were all read from a single sample in a study of T cells in Graves' hyperthyroidism and ophthalmopathy (dated by TCRdb to the late 2010s). Libraries were made using multiplex PCR. The listed sequencing device is Illumina HiSeq 2000. The TCR beta CDR3 regions were amplified from the RNA transcripts. A first-round RT-PCR of the TCR CDR3 used the HTBI primer set with the Qiagen OneStep RT-PCR kit. TCRdb trimmed the raw reads at Q25, called clones with MiXCR and kept productive beta chains. When rows share a CDR3 protein, they turn into one entry using the most common DNA and genes. The table for this sample lists hundreds of thousands of distinct CDR3 sequences; roughly 20% of them were counted only once. Approximately 60% of the sample is taken by the ten largest. Material: blood. These receptors came from a man aged 30 to 39 with Graves' ophthalmopathy.

In its sample, this clonotype was seen a few times. CDR3 sequence: CASSATEETQYF. The CDR3 DNA reads TGTGCCAGCAGCGCCACGGAAGAGACCCAGTACTTC. The V call is TRBV9, the J call TRBJ2-5; no firm D call. The CDR3 contains 12 residues. Trimming shortened V by 3 bases and J by 3 bases, and 6 bases separated the two germline ends. Germline V gives CDR1 SGDLS, CDR2 YYNGEE.

Ten or more counts support this clonotype. This CDR3 is CAWSMTWYEQYF. The CDR3 region has the DNA TGTGCCTGGAGTATGACATGGTACGAGCAGTACTTC. The chain employs TRBV30 and TRBJ2-7; no firm D call. Trimming left V 2 bases short and J 4 bases short, with 9 bases between. Germline loops: CDR1 GTSNPN, CDR2 SVGIG (reference sequence). CDR3 size: 12 residues.

The chain links TRBV6-1 to TRBJ2-7, with a weak D call TRBD1 (5 bases). The CDR3 length is 13 residues. Trimming removed 2 bases from V and 1 base from J, with 6 bases in between. Germline assignment: CDR1 MNHNS and CDR2 SASEGT. The CDR3 nucleotides read TGTGCCAGCAGTGAACAGGGTTCCTACGAGCAGTACTTC. Translated: CASSEQGSYEQYF.

This clonotype was observed many times. The rearrangement links TRBV11-2 to TRBJ2-1; no clear D gene. This CDR3 is 16 amino acids long. V was pared by 1 base and J by 0 bases, with 10 bases between. The germline gives CDR1 SGHAT, CDR2 FQNNGV. As DNA, the CDR3 is TGTGCCAGCAGCTTAGTTGGTGTCAGCTCCTACAATGAGCAGTTCTTC. Translation: CASSLVGVSSYNEQFF.

This clonotype was seen ten or more times. This chain links TRBV20-1 with TRBJ2-1, with D possibly matching TRBD2 (5 bases). The germline CDR1 and CDR2 sequences are DFQATT and SNEGSKA (reference sequence). The CDR3 loop spans 15 amino acids. Trimming removed 0 bases from V and 10 bases from J, with 19 bases in between. The CDR3 DNA is TGCAGTGCTAGAGATAATCCCCGGGGTAGCACCGAGCAGTTCTTC. Translation: CSARDNPRGSTEQFF.

The J gene is TRBJ2-5, the V gene TRBV14; D may match TRBD1 or TRBD2 (5 bases each). This CDR3 is built from 12 residues. The V end lost 3 bases, the J end lost 5 bases, and 7 bases lay between the germline ends. From germline, CDR1 is SGHDN and CDR2 FVKESK. Here the CDR3 reads CASSHWGETQYF. The CDR3 DNA reads as TGTGCCAGCAGCCACTGGGGGGAGACCCAGTACTTC.

This chain connects TRBV20-1 to TRBJ2-2; 7 nucleotides align to TRBD2. CDR1 and CDR2 (germline): DFQATT, SNEGSKA (reference sequence). This CDR3 has 17 residues. V was clipped by 2 bases and J by 3 bases; unmatched bases: 12. CDR3 loop: CSARKASGQGDTGELFF. The CDR3 DNA reads TGCAGTGCTAGAAAGGCTAGCGGCCAGGGAGACACCGGGGAGCTGTTTTTT.

In this sample, this clonotype turned up many times. The V call is TRBV11-1, the J call TRBJ2-1; possible D gene TRBD2, 5 bases. With 10 bases removed from V and 1 base from J, the gap between germline ends came to 8 bases. Germline CDR1 reads SGHAT; CDR2 reads FQDESV (reference sequence). The CDR3 length is 12 residues. CDR3 in DNA: TGTGCCATTAGGACTTCCTACAATGAGCAGTTCTTC. It is translated as CAIRTSYNEQFF.

This clonotype was observed many times. The rearrangement joins TRBV11-3 to TRBJ2-5; 12 bases fit TRBD1. V lost 3 bases and J lost 4; bases outside the gene matches: 3. CDR3 length equals 15 residues. Per germline, CDR1 SGHNT and CDR2 YENEEA. CDR3 coding DNA: TGTGCCAGCAGCTTCCGGGACAGGGGGCCAGAGACCCAGTACTTC. Protein: CASSFRDRGPETQYF.

This rearrangement joins TRBV19 to TRBJ2-7; 7 bases line up with TRBD1. Losses at the gene ends were 9 bases for V and 2 bases for J; bases not matched to a gene: 7. The germline gives CDR1 LNHDA, CDR2 SQIVND (reference sequence). The CDR3 spans 13 residues. CDR3 sequence: CASNAGGAYEQYF. DNA of the CDR3: TGTGCCAGCAACGCAGGGGGTGCCTACGAGCAGTACTTC.

The J gene is TRBJ2-7, the V gene TRBV11-3; the D gene is possibly TRBD2 (6 bases). The CDR3 is made up of 14 amino acids. Deletions cut 7 bases from V and 4 bases from J, with 17 bases between. CDR1 is SGHNT and CDR2 is YENEEA in the germline V gene. CDR3 sequence: CASKLRDSSYEQYF. As DNA, the CDR3 is TGTGCCAGCAAACTCCGGGACTCATCTTACGAGCAGTACTTC.

The chain joins TRBV20-1 to TRBJ2-6; a weak D match, TRBD1 (6 bases). The germline CDR1 and CDR2 sequences are DFQATT and SNEGSKA (reference sequence). This CDR3 comprises 13 residues. V lost 6 bases to trimming and J lost 3 bases, with 9 bases between them. The CDR3 spells CSATQGGANVLTF. CDR3 nucleotides: TGCAGTGCCACACAGGGTGGGGCCAACGTCCTGACTTTC.

Details on this clonotype: Germline is not matched at one junction end, which may reflect a read error. The chain uses TRBV11-3 and TRBJ2-5, with D hard to call. This CDR3 is 15 amino acids long. Germline CDR1 and CDR2: SGHNT and YENEEA. This CDR3 reads CASSLDGDHGETQYF. The CDR3 nucleotides read TGCGCCAGCAGCTTGGACGGAGATCACGGAGAGACCCAGTACTTC.

This clonotype was recorded at least ten times. This chain joins TRBV6-6 and TRBJ2-3, with 9 bases aligning to TRBD1. The CDR3 consists of 17 residues. Germline V lookup: CDR1 MNHNY, CDR2 SVGAGI (reference sequence). Germline trimming cut 2 bases from V and 3 bases from J; bases unmatched to any gene: 9. The CDR3 bases are TGTGCCAGCAGTTACCTCCACCCGGGACAGGGAACAGATACGCAGTATTTT. Translation: CASSYLHPGQGTDTQYF.

There are many counts of this clonotype. The V and J genes are TRBV11-3 and TRBJ2-1; D remains ambiguous. Germline V gives CDR1 SGHNT, CDR2 YENEEA. This CDR3 contains 12 residues. Trimming removed 0 bases from V and 15 bases from J, with 12 bases in between. CDR3 in amino acids: CASSLDQVRPFF. CDR3 DNA: TGTGCCAGCAGCTTAGATCAGGTTAGGCCGTTCTTC.

This clonotype was recorded a few times. The chain is built from TRBV5-1 and TRBJ1-4, with unresolved D. Per germline, CDR1 SGHRS and CDR2 YFSETQ. This CDR3 spans 12 amino acids. The V gene lost 4 bases and the J gene lost 4 bases, with 5 bases spanning the gap. CDR3 bases: TGCGCCAGCAGCGGCGATAATGAAAAACTGTTTTTT. Translation gives CASSGDNEKLFF.

There are a few counts of this clonotype. Its ends do not fully match the called genes, so a read error is possible. The chain couples TRBV5-1 to TRBJ2-5, with D tentatively TRBD2 (5 bases). The CDR3 contains 11 residues. Germline V gene sequence: CDR1 SGHRS, CDR2 YFSETQ. This CDR3 reads CASSGGTTQYF. CDR3 in DNA: TGTGCCAGCAGCGGAGGTACTACCCAGTACTTC.

The V call is TRBV27, the J call TRBJ1-2, with a possible D match to TRBD1 (6 bases). Trimming cost V 2 bases and J 4 bases, with 11 bases left between them. The germline V gene has CDR1 MNHEY and CDR2 SMNVEV (reference sequence). This CDR3 has 14 amino acids. CDR3 nucleotide sequence: TGTGCCAGCAGTTTAGTGGACAGCGTCTATGGCTACACCTTC. Translation: CASSLVDSVYGYTF.

CDR3 nucleotide sequence: TGCAGTGCTAGAGTTCCTCGGACAGGGAGGAATCAGCCCCAGCATTTT. Translation: CSARVPRTGRNQPQHF. The J gene is TRBJ1-5, the V gene TRBV20-1; 8 nucleotides match TRBD1. The CDR3 totals 16 residues. CDR1 and CDR2 from the germline V gene are DFQATT and SNEGSKA (reference sequence). The V gene end was trimmed by 1 base and the J gene end by 4 bases; junction bases not matched to a gene: 9.

In its sample, this clonotype was seen many times. This chain links TRBV7-9 with TRBJ1-1; 7 nucleotides agree with TRBD1. V lost 5 bases and J lost 1; bases outside the gene matches: 4. The germline V gene has CDR1 SEHNR and CDR2 FQNEAQ (reference sequence). This CDR3 spans 14 amino acids. The CDR3 here is CASSQRTGNTEAFF. In DNA, the CDR3 is TGTGCCAGCAGCCAAAGGACAGGGAACACTGAAGCTTTCTTT.

This clonotype turned up a few times. The chain uses TRBV20-1 and TRBJ2-2, with no clear D. The CDR3 covers 11 residues. Germline CDR1 is DFQATT and CDR2 is SNEGSKA (reference sequence). The V end lost 5 bases, the J end lost 8 bases, and 9 bases lay between the germline ends. The DNA for the CDR3 is TGCAGTGCTCCCCTCAGGGGGGAGCTGTTTTTT. As protein: CSAPLRGELFF.

The rearrangement links TRBV25-1 to TRBJ2-1; D unclear. V lost 3 bases and J 5 bases, leaving 5 bases between the germline ends. The V gene's germline CDR1 is MGHDK and CDR2 SYGVNS. This CDR3 is built from 12 residues. CDR3: CASSDDDNEQFF. CDR3 nucleotides: TGTGCCAGCAGTGATGACGACAATGAGCAGTTCTTC.